A single sample is the source of the 11 T cell receptor beta chains below, sequenced in a study of control samples from healthy donors and cancer patients. Clones were sequenced by immunoSEQ multiplex PCR, and TCRdb holds only the in-frame ones, with some missing. In the table there are about 220,000 clones, roughly 94% of which are singletons. The sequenced sample was blood. These TCRs come from a man between 50 and 59 years old in good health.

The rearrangement links TRBV25-1 to TRBJ1-5; D perhaps matches TRBD1 (6 bases). Germline assignment: CDR1 MGHDK and CDR2 SYGVNS. The CDR3 consists of 16 residues. V was cut by 6 bases and J by 1 base, with 16 bases left in between. CDR3 loop: CASSASRGVSNQPQHF. In DNA, the CDR3 is TGTGCCAGCAGCGCCTCCAGGGGTGTCAGCAATCAGCCCCAGCATTTT.

This clone was seen once. V is TRBV10-2 and J is TRBJ1-6; 7 bases line up with TRBD1. Looked up from germline, CDR1 is WSHSY and CDR2 is SAAADI. The CDR3 contains 13 residues. V lost 7 bases to trimming and J lost 10 bases; unmatched junction nucleotides: 7. CDR3 amino acids: CASTATGQSPLHF. CDR3 sequence (DNA): TGCGCCAGCACCGCGACAGGGCAATCACCCCTCCACTTT.

V gene TRBV5-4 combines with J gene TRBJ2-3; 15 bases agree with TRBD2. The CDR3 is 19 amino acids. V dropped 0 bases and J dropped 0; count of bases not matched to a gene: 5. Germline CDR1 reads SGHNT; CDR2 reads YYREEE (reference sequence). The DNA for the CDR3 is TGTGCCAGCAGCTTGGGGACTAGCGGGGGGGCCTGGAGCACAGATACGCAGTATTTT. Amino acids: CASSLGTSGGAWSTDTQYF. Looking up the rest from reference TRBV5-4 and TRBJ2-3 gives the full variable domain: ETGVTQSPTHLIKTRGQQVTLRCSSQSGHNTVSWYQQALGQGPQFIFQYYREEENGRGNFPPRFSGLQFPNYSSELNVNALELDDSALYLCASSLGTSGGAWSTDTQYFGPGTRLTVL.

V and J are TRBV2 and TRBJ1-2; D unclear. The CDR3 has 12 residues. V was clipped by 7 bases and J by 8 bases, with 14 bases between them. The germline V gene has CDR1 SNHLY and CDR2 FYNNEI. The CDR3 loop is CASTPPQGGYTF. CDR3 coding DNA: TGTGCCAGCACTCCCCCGCAAGGCGGCTACACCTTC.

The chain employs TRBV19 and TRBJ1-1, with TRBD1 matching over 10 bases. Per the germline V gene, CDR1 is LNHDA and CDR2 is SQIVND (reference sequence). The CDR3 length is 14 residues. The junction had 10 bases not matched to a gene; V was cut back by 6 bases and J by 9 bases. The CDR3 nucleotides are TGTGCCAGTAGAATTCGGGACAGGGGTCAAAAAGCTTTCTTT. Its translation is CASRIRDRGQKAFF.

The rearrangement joins TRBV2 to TRBJ2-7, with no clear D. The CDR3 has 13 amino acids. The V end lost 5 bases, the J end lost 2 bases, and 10 bases lay between the germline ends. The germline V gene encodes CDR1 SNHLY and CDR2 FYNNEI. The CDR3 DNA reads TGTGCCAGCAGTCCTGGACGGACCTACGAGCAGTACGTC. Translating gives CASSPGRTYEQYV.

This clone was seen once. Here the CDR3 DNA reads TGCGCCAGCGCGGGGGAGGCTGGAAACACCATATATTTT. Residues: CASAGEAGNTIYF. The chain employs TRBV5-1 and TRBJ1-3, with D tentatively TRBD1 (5 bases). Trimming shortened V by 7 bases and J by 2 bases, and 10 bases separated the two germline ends. The CDR3 extends over 13 amino acids. Germline values: CDR1 SGHRS, CDR2 YFSETQ.

This chain links TRBV5-1 with TRBJ2-7; no clear D. Trimming took off 4 bases at V and 3 bases at J, with 8 bases between the two ends. Per germline, CDR1 SGHRS and CDR2 YFSETQ. The CDR3 loop spans 12 amino acids. The CDR3 loop is CASSRNFYEQYF. Here the CDR3 DNA reads TGCGCCAGCAGCCGGAACTTCTACGAGCAGTACTTC. The complete variable domain, with remaining parts taken from reference TRBV5-1 and TRBJ2-7, reads KAGVTQTPRYLIKTRGQQVTLSCSPISGHRSVSWYQQTPGQGLQFLFEYFSETQRNKGNFPGRFSGRQFSNSRSEMNVSTLELGDSALYLCASSRNFYEQYFGPGTRLTVT.

The chain joins TRBV11-2 to TRBJ2-1; a weak D match, TRBD2 (6 bases). Trimming shortened V by 5 bases and J by 7 bases, and 9 bases separated the two germline ends. This CDR3 has 12 residues. Germline values: CDR1 SGHAT, CDR2 FQNNGV. CDR3 residues: CASSRRGNEQFF. The DNA of the CDR3 is TGTGCCAGCAGCCGCCGGGGGAATGAGCAGTTCTTC. Drawing the rest from reference TRBV11-2 and TRBJ2-1, the complete variable domain is EAGVAQSPRYKIIEKRQSVAFWCNPISGHATLYWYQQILGQGPKLLIQFQNNGVVDDSQLPKDRFSAERLKGVDSTLKIQPAKLEDSAVYLCASSRRGNEQFFGPGTRLTVL.

This chain links TRBV5-6 with TRBJ1-1; 9 bases fit TRBD1. Trimming removed 4 bases from V and 2 bases from J; junction bases left unmatched: 12. CDR1 is SGHDT and CDR2 is YYEEEE in the germline V gene. The CDR3 sequence is 17 residues long. CDR3 sequence: CASSAVPGQGSNTEAFF. The CDR3 DNA sequence: TGTGCCAGCAGCGCCGTCCCGGGACAGGGATCCAACACTGAAGCTTTCTTT.

Worth noting for this clone: Other DNA sequences in this sample translate to the same CDR3. V gene TRBV28 combines with J gene TRBJ1-2; the D is unclear. CDR3 length: 12 amino acids. CDR1 is MDHEN and CDR2 is SYDVKM in the germline V gene. Trimming left V 6 bases short and J 4 bases short, with 9 bases between. CDR3 nucleotide sequence: TGTGCCAGCAGGAACACGCTCTATGGCTACACCTTC. Encoded protein: CASRNTLYGYTF.